This T cell receptor beta chain was sequenced during a study of blood T cell repertoires in COVID-19. On the study more broadly: Material from acute and convalescent COVID-19 was sourced from the United States, Italy and Spain.

Enrolment of Seattle patients took place during active infection, and they were followed longitudinally. About this clone itself: This CDR3 fails to terminate in the conserved phenylalanine or tryptophan, so it likely reflects a read error. It is unclear where the CDR3 begins or ends on the DNA, so no DNA is shown, and the CDR3 is as TCRdb lists it.

Profiling relied on immunoSEQ multiplex PCR, and the TCRdb table lists in-frame clones only, not all of them. The sample yields some 220,000 clones, 80% to 95% seen once. The sample taken for sequencing was peripheral blood. This clonotype originated in a man aged 25 to 45 with COVID-19, enrolled during active disease.

The CDR3: CASSLAGGSGDL. The genes are TRBV5-6 and TRBJ2-7; no check of the table's D call, TRBD2, against the DNA was made. Germline CDR1 reads SGHDT; CDR2 reads YYEEEE. Counting both end residues, the CDR3 totals 12 amino acids.